The TCR beta chain described here comes from a study of CD8 T cells in Susac syndrome. General study points: The study recognized that its TCR sequencing and HLA analysis covered a relatively small number of individuals.

The authors reverse transcribed roughly 0.45 to 1 ug RNA with random hexamers. TCRdb re-called the immunoSEQ multiplex PCR reads with MiXCR, one entry per CDR3 protein. The sample shows 150,000 or so distinct CDR3 sequences, 80% to 95% of them seen only once. Comments on this clonotype: What it binds is unknown.

Germline assignment: CDR1 LNHDA and CDR2 SQIVND (reference sequence). V dropped 5 bases and J dropped 3 bases, with 13 bases sitting between them. The CDR3 is made up of 14 amino acids. The genes are TRBV19 and TRBJ1-2; D unresolved. This clonotype was obtained from a human donor in good health. The sequenced material came from CD4+ T cells from PBMCs. The CDR3 protein is CASSEARRDYGYTF. The CDR3 DNA reads as TGTGCCAGTAGTGAGGCCCGTCGGGACTATGGCTACACCTTC.